This T cell receptor (beta chain) was captured in a study of T cells in Graves' hyperthyroidism and ophthalmopathy. The ends were cut back, 6 bases at V and 0 bases at J, with 9 bases in the middle. Germline assignment: CDR1 DFQATT and CDR2 SNEGSKA (reference sequence). CDR3 length: 13 residues. General study findings and limits: Within blood appeared most thyroid clonotypes that had expanded above 0.001. Ophthalmopathy was distinguished from stable hyperthyroidism by 13 V-J signatures.

Those with hyperthyroidism were 18 to 65 years old, newly diagnosed, and ill for under 2 months. Sampled blood dates from first hyperthyroidism diagnosis, and it precedes any ophthalmopathy symptoms. Using RNA transcripts as the source, TCR beta CDR3 regions were amplified. HTBI primers were employed in a first-round RT-PCR of the TCR CDR3. TCRdb reprocessed the multiplex PCR reads via MiXCR and lists one record per CDR3 protein. This table has approximately 620,000 distinct CDR3 sequences, approximately 15% appearing once. Points on this clonotype: No antigen is known for it.

What was sequenced was blood. The TCR was taken from a woman younger than 45 with Graves' hyperthyroidism that later progressed to Graves' ophthalmopathy. This chain joins TRBV20-1 and TRBJ1-3; D unclear. In DNA, the CDR3 is TGCAGTGCCGAGCGAGGCTCTGGAAACACCATATATTTT. This sequence encodes CSAERGSGNTIYF.